This TCR beta chain was recorded in a study of T-cell reconstitution after alpha-beta-depleted transplantation in children (dated by TCRdb to the mid-2010s). For the study in its entirety: The study quantitatively tracked T-cell immune reconstitution after TCRalphabeta/CD19-depleted allogeneic hematopoietic cell transplantation in children using TCR repertoire profiling.

The research as a whole found: In some patients, the high TCRbeta diversity seen at day 60 was put down to recipient T cells and intrathymic progenitors that had survived conditioning. The frequencies of hyperexpanded clones fell over the following months, and after one year, T-cell counts and TCRbeta diversity were mostly attributed to newly produced T cells. About two months after transplant, the apparently early recovery of alphabetaT-cell counts reportedly depended on just several hundred clones that had expanded rapidly and came from non-depleted graft cells.

The CDR3, from cysteine to phenylalanine, totals 15 residues. Just the 45-base CDR3 DNA is kept, in frame starting at base 1. CDR1 and CDR2 were assigned from the germline V gene (reference sequence) as DFQATT and SNEGSKA. Ends trimmed: V by 6 bases, J by 0 bases; bases unmatched to a gene: 8. Per the publication, the treatment or condition label means: allogeneic hematopoietic cell transplantation with graft depleted of TCRalphabeta T cells and CD19 B cells. Transplant recipients were children who received TCRalphabeta/CD19-depleted allogeneic hematopoietic cell grafts. Regarding this clonotype: Its antigen target is currently unknown. No qualities accompany the bases; no much larger clone lies one base away.

Receptors were amplified or captured by PCR. Reads for this sample came from an Illumina HiSeq 2500. Molecular barcoding was employed in the preparation of TCR libraries, with unique molecular identifiers being used to normalize TCRbeta repertoire quantification. TCRdb itself trimmed the public reads at Q25 with fastp, ran MiXCR and retained productive beta chains. Entries are consolidated by CDR3 protein sequence, retaining the most common genes and DNA. The sample records about 1,000,000 distinct CDR3 sequences, roughly 29% of which are singletons. Of the sample, more than 25% falls within the top ten clones.

The receptor's source is a boy in the first two years of life who had a stem cell transplant for SCID, so the T cells may come from the graft donor. Sequencing used PBMCs, mostly from graft donor cells, obtained 360 days after TCRalphabeta/CD19-depleted stem cell transplant. The rearranged segments are TRBV20-1 and TRBJ2-3, with 8 bases aligning to TRBD1. The nucleotide sequence is TGCAGTGCGCCCGGGACAGGAAGAAGCACAGATACGCAGTATTTT. Its translation reads: CSAPGTGRSTDTQYF.